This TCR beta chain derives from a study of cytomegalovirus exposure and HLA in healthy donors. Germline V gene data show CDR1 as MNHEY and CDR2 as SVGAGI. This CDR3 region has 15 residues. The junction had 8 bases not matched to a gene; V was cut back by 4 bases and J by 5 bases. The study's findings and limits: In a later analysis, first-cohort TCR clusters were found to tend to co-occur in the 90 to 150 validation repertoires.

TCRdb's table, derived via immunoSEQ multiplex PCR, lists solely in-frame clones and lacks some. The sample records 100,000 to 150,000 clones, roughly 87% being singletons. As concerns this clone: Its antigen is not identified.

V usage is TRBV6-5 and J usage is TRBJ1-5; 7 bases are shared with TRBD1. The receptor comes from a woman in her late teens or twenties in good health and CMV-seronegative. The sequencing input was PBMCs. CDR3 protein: CASSSLTGSHQPQHF. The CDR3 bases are TGTGCCAGCAGTTCCTTGACAGGGAGTCATCAGCCCCAGCATTTT.